The 29 T cell receptor beta chains below come from one sample, sequenced in a study of cytomegalovirus exposure and HLA in healthy donors. The PCR ran on 60 Vbeta and 13 Jbeta primers. Sequencing was performed with immunoSEQ multiplex PCR; in TCRdb, only in-frame clones are kept and a portion is missing. Altogether 100,000 to 150,000 clones are present, roughly 79% being singletons, with the ten largest covering less than 2%. Sequenced sample: PBMCs. These receptor sequences come from a woman in her forties in good health and CMV-seronegative.

J is TRBJ1-3 and V is TRBV7-6, with a possible D match to TRBD1 (6 bases). The germline V and J ends were trimmed by 5 bases and 4 bases, with 18 bases remaining between them. The CDR3 sequence is 16 residues long. The V gene's germline CDR1 is SGHVS and CDR2 FNYEAQ. The CDR3 is CASSPIGRGNGNTIYF. The CDR3 coding sequence is TGTGCCAGCAGCCCAATAGGCAGGGGTAACGGAAACACCATATATTTT.

In its sample, this clone was seen once. This chain connects TRBV5-1 to TRBJ2-5; TRBD2 aligns across 12 bases. The DNA end is more similar to TRBJ2-7, so the J call may be wrong. This CDR3 has 14 amino acids. The V gene's germline CDR1 is SGHRS and CDR2 YFSETQ. CDR3 DNA sequence: TGCGCCAGCAGCTCACTAGCGGGAGGTCGCGAGCAGTACTTC. It codes for CASSSLAGGREQYF.

The chain uses TRBV5-8 and TRBJ2-6; a possible D gene is TRBD1 (6 bases). Germline assignment: CDR1 SGHTS and CDR2 YDEGEE. With 2 bases removed from V and 0 bases from J, the gap between germline ends came to 12 bases. This CDR3 has 17 amino acids. The CDR3 bases are TGTGCCAGCAGCTTCAGGACAGCCTCCTCTGGGGCCAACGTCCTGACTTTC. Translating gives CASSFRTASSGANVLTF.

As concerns this clone: At one boundary the junction diverges from the germline segment, which might be a read error. The chain combines TRBV10-3 with TRBJ2-6; the D gene is possibly TRBD2 (6 bases). This CDR3 contains 16 residues. Germline loops: CDR1 ENHRY, CDR2 SYGVKD. CDR3 in amino acids: CAISVGSGSGANGLTF. The CDR3 DNA sequence: TGTGCCATCAGTGTCGGTAGCGGCTCTGGGGCCAACGGCCTGACTTTC.

The chain couples TRBV11-2 to TRBJ2-7; 10 bases fit TRBD2. CDR3 length: 17 amino acids. V shed 3 bases, J shed 0 bases, and the junction held 8 bases outside the gene matches. Germline V lookup: CDR1 SGHAT, CDR2 FQNNGV. CDR3 amino acids: CASSLTLPSGGSYEQYF. In nucleotides, the CDR3 is TGTGCCAGCAGCTTGACCCTTCCTAGCGGGGGCTCCTACGAGCAGTACTTC.

V usage is TRBV7-2 and J usage is TRBJ2-1, with D possibly TRBD1 on 6 matching bases. The ends were cut back, 2 bases at V and 0 bases at J, with 17 bases in the middle. The CDR3 is 18 residues long. The germline V gene encodes CDR1 SGHTA and CDR2 FQGNSA. DNA for the CDR3: TGTGCCAGCAGCTTAATCAAAAGGGGGTCTATCTCCTACAATGAGCAGTTCTTC. It translates to CASSLIKRGSISYNEQFF. Supplemented by reference TRBV7-2 and TRBJ2-1, the full variable domain reads GAGVSQSPSNKVTEKGKDVELRCDPISGHTALYWYRQSLGQGLEFLIYFQGNSAPDKSGLPSDRFSAERTGGSVSTLTIQRTQQEDSAVYLCASSLIKRGSISYNEQFFGPGTRLTVL.

In nucleotides, the CDR3 is TGTGCCAGCAGCTTAGGAGTCGGACAGGGATCCCAGCCCCAGCATTTT. As protein: CASSLGVGQGSQPQHF. This rearrangement joins TRBV7-9 to TRBJ1-5; 8 nucleotides match TRBD1. This CDR3 has 16 residues. Germline CDR1 SEHNR, CDR2 FQNEAQ (reference sequence). V gave up 1 base and J gave up 7 bases; unmatched junction bases: 9.

This clone showed up just once. The chain recombines TRBV7-9 with TRBJ1-1; D is perhaps TRBD1 (5 bases). The CDR3 covers 13 residues. CDR1 and CDR2 (germline): SEHNR, FQNEAQ (reference sequence). The germline V and J ends were trimmed by 1 base and 8 bases, with 11 bases remaining between them. The CDR3 is CASSLGDGGEAFF. CDR3 sequence (DNA): TGTGCCAGCAGCTTAGGAGATGGGGGGGAAGCTTTCTTT.

The CDR3, as DNA: TGTGCCACCAGCAGTATGGAGGGGGCAAGAGACAGTCAGTACTTC. Amino acid sequence: CATSSMEGARDSQYF. The rearrangement joins TRBV15 to TRBJ2-4; tentatively, D is TRBD1 (7 bases). CDR3 length: 15 amino acids. V lost 3 bases, J lost 12 bases, and 21 bases lay in between. Germline V gene sequence: CDR1 LNHNV, CDR2 YYDKDF (reference sequence).

A single count supports this clone. The chain carries TRBV6-4 and TRBJ2-3; a possible D gene is TRBD1 (7 bases). V was pared by 0 bases and J by 0 bases, with 22 bases between. There are 20 residues in the CDR3. In germline, CDR1 is MRHNA, CDR2 SNTAGT. The CDR3 nucleotides read TGTGCCAGCAGTGACTCACCGGGGGCCGCTGCAGGGGGGAGCACAGATACGCAGTATTTT. It specifies CASSDSPGAAAGGSTDTQYF.

This clone showed up just once. The genes are TRBV4-2 and TRBJ1-2, with 7 bases that match TRBD1. This CDR3 has 17 amino acids. The V gene's germline CDR1 is LGHNA and CDR2 YNFKEQ. J gave up 0 bases and V 0 bases, and 7 bases lay outside the gene matches. CDR3 nucleotide sequence: TGTGCCAGCAGCCAAGAAGGGGGCAGGAGGTCTAACTATGGCTACACCTTC. Amino acid sequence: CASSQEGGRRSNYGYTF.

This chain connects TRBV6-1 to TRBJ2-6; TRBD1 agrees at 12 bases. The CDR3 spans 18 residues. With 1 base clipped from V and 4 bases from J, the junction kept 5 bases outside the gene matches. Per the germline V gene, CDR1 is MNHNS and CDR2 is SASEGT. This chain's CDR3 is CASSEVGQGARGANVLTF. In DNA form, the CDR3 reads TGTGCCAGCAGTGAAGTGGGACAGGGGGCGCGCGGGGCCAACGTCCTGACTTTC.

The chain has TRBV5-1 and TRBJ1-4; TRBD1 is a possible D gene (5 bases). V dropped 7 bases and J dropped 8 bases, with 15 bases sitting between them. CDR1 and CDR2 (germline): SGHRS, YFSETQ. CDR3 size: 13 residues. The CDR3 DNA reads TGCGCCAGCCAACAGGTCCGGGAGGAAAAACTGTTTTTT. Translating gives CASQQVREEKLFF. Full variable domain (rest looked up from reference TRBV5-1 and TRBJ1-4): KAGVTQTPRYLIKTRGQQVTLSCSPISGHRSVSWYQQTPGQGLQFLFEYFSETQRNKGNFPGRFSGRQFSNSRSEMNVSTLELGDSALYLCASQQVREEKLFFGSGTQLSVL.

In its sample, this clone was seen once. This chain uses TRBV30 with TRBJ1-4; D is possibly TRBD1 (6 bases). CDR1 and CDR2 from the germline V gene are GTSNPN and SVGIG (reference sequence). The CDR3 has 14 residues. V was shortened by 2 bases and J by 7 bases, with 14 bases between the two germline ends. This CDR3 reads CAWSRTGSGEKLFF. DNA of the CDR3: TGTGCCTGGAGTAGAACAGGGTCAGGTGAAAAACTGTTTTTT.

This clone has a single count. The chain carries TRBV4-2 and TRBJ2-3; no firm D call. Trimming removed 0 bases from V and 5 bases from J, with 6 bases in between. This CDR3 region has 13 residues. CDR1 and CDR2 (germline): LGHNA, YNFKEQ. The CDR3, as DNA: TGTGCCAGCAGCCAAGAGAGTGGAGATACGCAGTATTTT. Amino acids: CASSQESGDTQYF.

The chain recombines TRBV27 with TRBJ2-7; D unresolved. The V end lost 2 bases, the J end lost 6 bases, and 5 bases lay between the germline ends. This CDR3 is built from 11 residues. The germline CDR1 and CDR2 sequences are MNHEY and SMNVEV (reference sequence). Here the CDR3 DNA reads TGTGCCAGCAGTTTAGGCCTCGAGCAGTACTTC. Its translation is CASSLGLEQYF.

This clone was seen just once. The rearrangement joins TRBV6-5 to TRBJ1-2, with 7 bases fitting TRBD1. This CDR3 region has 15 residues. V lost 5 bases and J lost 4; bases outside the gene matches: 10. The germline CDR1 and CDR2 sequences are MNHEY and SVGAGI. The CDR3 region is CASSRRTGGGYGYTF. The DNA of the CDR3 is TGTGCCAGCAGTCGCCGGACAGGCGGTGGCTATGGCTACACCTTC.

This chain links TRBV27 with TRBJ2-4; 7 bases map to TRBD2. The V segment lost 5 bases and the J segment 5 bases; nucleotides outside the gene matches: 12. Germline V gene data show CDR1 as MNHEY and CDR2 as SMNVEV (reference sequence). The CDR3 has 16 amino acids. CDR3 sequence (DNA): TGTGCCAGCAGTCTGGGGGGGTCGAAAGGGGAAAACATTCAGTACTTC. It codes for CASSLGGSKGENIQYF.

The rearrangement joins TRBV28 to TRBJ2-1, with a possible D match to TRBD1 (6 bases). The CDR3 spans 16 residues. V was cut by 1 base and J by 0 bases, with 10 bases left in between. In germline, CDR1 is MDHEN, CDR2 SYDVKM. The CDR3, as DNA: TGTGCCAGCAGTTTATTGCAGGGGAGCTCCTACAATGAGCAGTTCTTC. Protein product: CASSLLQGSSYNEQFF. Using reference TRBV28 and TRBJ2-1 for the parts outside the CDR3, the full variable domain is DVKVTQSSRYLVKRTGEKVFLECVQDMDHENMFWYRQDPGLGLRLIYFSYDVKMKEKGDIPEGYSVSREKKERFSLILESASTNQTSMYLCASSLLQGSSYNEQFFGPGTRLTVL.

This chain links TRBV28 with TRBJ1-3, with 10 bases identical to TRBD1. Germline CDR1 is MDHEN and CDR2 is SYDVKM. The CDR3 contains 15 residues. The junction had 4 bases not matched to a gene; V was cut back by 6 bases and J by 2 bases. The CDR3 DNA sequence: TGTGCCAGCAGCCAGGACAGGGGGGCTGGAAACACCATATATTTT. Protein product: CASSQDRGAGNTIYF.

This sequence joins TRBV7-8 and TRBJ2-7; possible D gene TRBD2, 5 bases. CDR3 length: 14 residues. Per the germline V gene, CDR1 is SGHVS and CDR2 is FQNEAQ. The V gene lost 4 bases and the J gene lost 6 bases, with 16 bases spanning the gap. The CDR3 DNA is TGTGCCAGCAGCTCCTCGGGGTGGCGGAGCGAGCAGTACTTC. It is translated as CASSSSGWRSEQYF.

This chain joins TRBV6-1 and TRBJ2-3; 8 bases are a match to TRBD2. Germline V gene data show CDR1 as MNHNS and CDR2 as SASEGT. The V and J ends lost 1 base and 2 bases, in that order; junction bases with no gene match: 5. The CDR3 covers 16 residues. The CDR3 is CASSEVSGGPTDTQYF. In DNA, the CDR3 is TGTGCCAGCAGTGAAGTAAGCGGGGGCCCCACAGATACGCAGTATTTT.

This clone was counted once. The gene calls are TRBV6-1 and TRBJ2-3; D may be TRBD2 (5 bases). This CDR3 has 11 amino acids. The germline V gene has CDR1 MNHNS and CDR2 SASEGT. The V end was cut by 7 bases, the J end by 8 bases, with 10 bases between. CDR3 nucleotide sequence: TGTGCCAGCACCCCCAGCGGTACGCAGTATTTT. This gives the protein CASTPSGTQYF.

The chain recombines TRBV7-5 with TRBJ2-7; TRBD2 is the table's D call, not checked against the DNA. TRBV7-5 is a listed pseudogene. The CDR3 extends over 14 amino acids. DNA of the CDR3: TGTGTCAGAAGCTTAGAAAAGGCGGACTACGAGCAGTACTTC. It yields the protein CVRSLEKADYEQYF.

The chain carries TRBV19 and TRBJ1-1; 7 bases align to TRBD1. Germline CDR1 is LNHDA and CDR2 is SQIVND (reference sequence). With 5 bases clipped from V and 8 bases from J, the junction kept 5 bases outside the gene matches. The CDR3 sequence is 12 residues long. In DNA, the CDR3 is TGTGCCAGTAGTTACCGGGACAGAGAAGCTTTCTTT. Its protein product is CASSYRDREAFF.

This chain uses TRBV6-1 with TRBJ2-7, with D possibly TRBD2 on 6 matching bases. The germline V gene has CDR1 MNHNS and CDR2 SASEGT. V lost 1 base and J lost 3, with 13 bases in between. CDR3 length: 15 amino acids. CDR3 DNA: TGTGCCAGCAGTGAAGGCCTCGGCGGGATCTACGAGCAGTACTTC. This sequence encodes CASSEGLGGIYEQYF.

This chain connects TRBV5-5 to TRBJ2-5, with D possibly being TRBD1 (6 bases). The CDR3 covers 13 residues. Germline CDR1 is SGHKS and CDR2 is YYEKEE (reference sequence). V lost 4 bases and J 2 bases, leaving 9 bases between the germline ends. The CDR3 DNA is TGTGCCAGCAGCCAGACAGGTCAAGAGACCCAGTACTTC. Its protein product is CASSQTGQETQYF. Supplemented by reference TRBV5-5 and TRBJ2-5, the full variable domain reads DAGVTQSPTHLIKTRGQQVTLRCSPISGHKSVSWYQQVLGQGPQFIFQYYEKEERGRGNFPDRFSARQFPNYSSELNVNALLLGDSALYLCASSQTGQETQYFGPGTRLLVL.

The V and J genes are TRBV18 and TRBJ2-5; 9 bases line up with TRBD1. The CDR3 consists of 14 residues. The V segment lost 5 bases and the J segment 5 bases; nucleotides outside the gene matches: 6. Germline V gene sequence: CDR1 KGHSH, CDR2 LQKENI. The CDR3 DNA reads as TGTGCCAGCTCATTCCGCGGACAGGGGGAGACCCAGTACTTC. Its translation: CASSFRGQGETQYF.

The J gene is TRBJ2-7, the V gene TRBV10-3, with TRBD1 identical over 9 bases. The CDR3 sequence is 14 residues long. The germline V gene encodes CDR1 ENHRY and CDR2 SYGVKD. V lost 10 bases and J lost 1; bases outside the gene matches: 8. The CDR3 spells CATEGGTGSYEQYF. The DNA of the CDR3 is TGTGCCACGGAGGGGGGGACAGGGTCCTACGAGCAGTACTTC.